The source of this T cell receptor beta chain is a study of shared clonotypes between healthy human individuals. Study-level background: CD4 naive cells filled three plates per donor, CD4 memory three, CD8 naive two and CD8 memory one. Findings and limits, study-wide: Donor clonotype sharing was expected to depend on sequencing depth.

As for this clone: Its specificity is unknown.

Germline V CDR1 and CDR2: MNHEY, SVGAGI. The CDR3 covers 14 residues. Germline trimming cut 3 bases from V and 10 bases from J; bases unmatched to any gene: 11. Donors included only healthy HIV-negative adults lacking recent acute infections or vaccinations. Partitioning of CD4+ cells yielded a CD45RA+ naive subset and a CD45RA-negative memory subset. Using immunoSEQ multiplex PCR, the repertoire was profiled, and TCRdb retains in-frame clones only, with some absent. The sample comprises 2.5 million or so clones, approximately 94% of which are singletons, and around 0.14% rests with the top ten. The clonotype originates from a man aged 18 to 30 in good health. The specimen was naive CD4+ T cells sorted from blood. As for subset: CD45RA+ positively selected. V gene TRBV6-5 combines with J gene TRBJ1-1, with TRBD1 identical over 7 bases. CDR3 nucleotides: TGTGCCAGCAGTTATGACAGGGACCGGCCGGTAGCTTTCTTT. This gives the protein CASSYDRDRPVAFF.